The 29 T cell receptor beta chains below were found in one sample sequenced in a study of tumor-infiltrating lymphocytes in primary liver carcinoma. TCR beta cDNA was reverse-transcribed from roughly 520 ng of total RNA. The reaction used a constant-region primer and ProtoScript II reverse transcriptase. Library construction for TCR beta comprised three nested multiplex PCR rounds performed with slightly modified ARM-PCR. Researchers ran the first two PCR rounds for approximately 10 cycles each with TRBV1-TRBV30 forward primers and a C-beta reverse primer. TCRdb reprocessed the multiplex PCR reads with MiXCR, giving one entry per CDR3 protein. The sample shows approximately 120,000 distinct CDR3 sequences, around 64% of them seen only once. Co-extraction of both nucleic acids (RNA and DNA) used about 18-34 mg of unsorted bulk tissue. The sequencing input was liver tumor tissue from sampling region 3. Subset described: tumor region T3, left-lateral pole. These receptors were obtained from a woman in her sixties or seventies with primary liver carcinoma and hepatitis B virus infection.

This clonotype was seen once. A much larger clone differs by one base, so this may be a read error. The rearrangement joins TRBV7-8 to TRBJ2-3, with TRBD2 identical over 13 bases. V lost 8 bases and J lost 1; bases outside the gene matches: 12. Germline CDR1 SGHVS, CDR2 FQNEAQ. This CDR3 comprises 18 residues. The CDR3 DNA sequence: TGTGCCAGCGACACGGGACTAGCGGGAAGCTCTGGCACAGATACGCAGTATTTT. Its translation: CASDTGLAGSSGTDTQYF.

Regarding this clonotype: One end of the junction fails to match germline, which may point to a read error. V usage is TRBV5-1 and J usage is TRBJ1-1; 7 nucleotides align to TRBD1. The CDR3 is 15 residues long. CDR1 is SGHRS and CDR2 is YFSETQ in the germline V gene. The CDR3 sequence: CAGSGTGYRGTEAFF. The CDR3 bases are TGCGCCGGCAGTGGGACGGGATACAGGGGCACTGAAGCTTTCTTT.

Note on this clonotype: Here the CDR3 omits its conserved ending phenylalanine or tryptophan, so a read error is the likely source. The chain joins TRBV29-1 to TRBJ1-2; 9 bases align to TRBD1. Germline V gene data show CDR1 as SQVTM and CDR2 as ANQGSEA. V was pared by 7 bases and J by 10 bases, with 7 bases of the junction left unmatched. CDR3 length: 11 residues. CDR3 sequence: CSAGQGHVYTS. In DNA form, the CDR3 reads TGCAGCGCCGGACAGGGGCATGTCTACACCTCC.

DNA for the CDR3: TGTGCCAGCGGGGGACAGGGCTTCGGAAACACCATATATTTT. Amino acids: CASGGQGFGNTIYF. This chain uses TRBV28 with TRBJ1-3; the match to TRBD1 covers 9 bases. After removal of 8 bases from V and 4 bases from J, the junction contained 6 bases not matched to a gene. CDR1 is MDHEN and CDR2 is SYDVKM in the germline V gene. This CDR3 comprises 14 residues.

A remark on this clonotype: The junction does not match germline at one end; this may be a read error. This chain joins TRBV11-2 and TRBJ1-1; a possible D gene is TRBD1 (6 bases). The germline V gene encodes CDR1 SGHAT and CDR2 FQNNGV. This CDR3 has 15 residues. This CDR3 reads CASSLVAAGVTEAFF. The CDR3 DNA reads as TGTGCCAGTAGCTTAGTAGCGGCAGGGGTTACTGAAGCTTTCTTT.

With respect to this clonotype: The final CDR3 position lacks the conserved phenylalanine or tryptophan, pointing to a likely read error. This sequence joins TRBV6-6 and TRBJ2-3; tentative D call: TRBD1 (5 bases). The CDR3 has 15 residues. Germline V CDR1 and CDR2: MNHNY, SVGAGI (reference sequence). The CDR3 reads CTSSYWGSRTDTQYY. The CDR3 nucleotides read TGTACCAGCAGTTACTGGGGCAGCCGCACAGATACGCAGTATTAT.

Regarding this clonotype: Compared with germline, one end of the junction differs, possibly owing to a read error. This rearrangement joins TRBV11-2 to TRBJ2-3, with a tentative D call TRBD2 (5 bases). This CDR3 comprises 13 residues. Germline V gene lookup returns CDR1 SGHAT and CDR2 FQNNGV. CDR3 DNA sequence: TGTGGCAGCAGCTTAGAGAGGGCAGATACGCGGTATTTT. The encoded protein is CGSSLERADTRYF.

On this clonotype itself: This is likely a read error, given that the CDR3 carries no conserved phenylalanine or tryptophan at its end. This chain uses TRBV12-3 or TRBV12-4 with TRBJ2-1; possibly TRBD1 for D (7 bases). V lost 7 bases and J lost 4, with 14 bases in between. The CDR3 is 14 amino acids. As DNA, the CDR3 is TGTGCCAGCAAGACAGGGACTCCTTACAATGAGCAGTTCTCC. Its translation: CASKTGTPYNEQFS.

This clonotype is a singleton in its sample. The chain uses TRBV11-2 and TRBJ2-7; 14 bases match TRBD2. The CDR3 is 17 residues long. V dropped 5 bases and J dropped 6; count of bases not matched to a gene: 12. Germline CDR1 reads SGHAT; CDR2 reads FQNNGV. CDR3 sequence reads: CASSRRLAGGPGVEQYF. In nucleotides, the CDR3 is TGTGCCAGCAGCAGGAGACTAGCGGGAGGGCCGGGGGTCGAGCAGTACTTC. Together with reference TRBV11-2 and TRBJ2-7, the CDR3 gives the full variable domain: EAGVAQSPRYKIIEKRQSVAFWCNPISGHATLYWYQQILGQGPKLLIQFQNNGVVDDSQLPKDRFSAERLKGVDSTLKIQPAKLEDSAVYLCASSRRLAGGPGVEQYFGPGTRLTVT.

This clonotype was seen at least ten times. This chain links TRBV10-3 with TRBJ2-4; D tentatively reads TRBD1 or TRBD2 (6 bases each). The CDR3 length is 15 residues. CDR1 is ENHRY, CDR2 SYGVKD, per germline. Trimming left V 2 bases short and J 2 bases short, with 10 bases between. CDR3 coding DNA: TGTGCCATCAGTGAGAGGGGGGCTTCCAAAAACATTCAGTACTTC. Translated, it gives CAISERGASKNIQYF.

Points on this clonotype: A much larger clonotype is one base distant, so this may be a read error. This chain connects TRBV6-5 to TRBJ1-3; D is unresolved. CDR3 size: 14 residues. Germline V lookup: CDR1 MNHEY, CDR2 SVGAGI. The CDR3 sequence is CAGREGASGNTIYF. CDR3 DNA sequence: TGTGCCGGCAGAGAGGGAGCATCTGGAAACACCATATATTTT.

V is TRBV7-9 and J is TRBJ2-5, with a weak D call TRBD2 (5 bases). The V end lost 5 bases, the J end lost 5 bases, and 15 bases lay between the germline ends. The length of the CDR3 is 14 residues. Germline V gene data show CDR1 as SEHNR and CDR2 as FQNEAQ (reference sequence). The CDR3 nucleotides are TGTGCCAGCAGCACATCGGGATTGGGGGAGACCCAGTACTTC. Protein sequence: CASSTSGLGETQYF.

This clonotype was seen many times. A junction end diverges from the germline sequence, so it may reflect a read error. The genes are TRBV5-6 and TRBJ2-6, with D possibly being TRBD1 (7 bases). The CDR3 is 13 residues long. Germline lookup yields CDR1 SGHDT and CDR2 YYEEEE. The CDR3 loop reads CGGQRSGANVLTF. The CDR3 region has the DNA TGCGGGGGACAGCGCTCTGGGGCCAACGTCCTGACTTTC.

Points on this clonotype: A read error may produce the germline difference seen at one junction end. The chain carries TRBV6-8 and TRBJ2-7; D is undetermined. The CDR3 covers 14 residues. CDR1 and CDR2 (germline): MNHGY, SAAAGT. The CDR3 DNA is TGTGCCAGTAGTTACTCGCCCGACATCTACGAGCAGTACTTC. Its protein is CASSYSPDIYEQYF.

This clonotype rates as medium-sized (0.01 to 0.1%). The chain links TRBV29-1 to TRBJ2-1; D unresolved. The CDR3 consists of 12 residues. The V end lost 2 bases, the J end lost 13 bases, and 15 bases lay between the germline ends. Germline-derived CDR1 and CDR2 are SQVTM and ANQGSEA. As DNA, the CDR3 is TGCAGCGTTGAATTTTACTCGGGCCATCAGTTCTTC. Translating it yields CSVEFYSGHQFF.

Comment on this clonotype: The junction does not match germline at one end; this may be a read error. This chain connects TRBV11-3 to TRBJ2-5, with TRBD2 as a possible D gene (6 bases). Germline values: CDR1 SGHNT, CDR2 YENEEA. The CDR3 loop spans 15 amino acids. The CDR3 here is CASSQTQQGGDTQYF. CDR3 nucleotides: TGTGCCAGCAGCCAGACCCAGCAGGGCGGGGATACCCAATACTTC. The full variable domain, completed using reference TRBV11-3 and TRBJ2-5, is EAGVVQSPRYKIIEKKQPVAFWCNPISGHNTLYWYLQNLGQGPELLIRYENEEAVDDSQLPKDRFSAERLKGVDSTLKIQPAELGDSAVYLCASSQTQQGGDTQYFGPGTRLLVL.

Notes on this clonotype: The CDR3 does not close with the conserved phenylalanine or tryptophan, likely indicating a read error. V and J are TRBV6-1 and TRBJ2-5; D is unresolved. The CDR3 has 12 residues. Germline V gene sequence: CDR1 MNHNS, CDR2 SASEGT. The CDR3 sequence: CARSEAWETQYL. The CDR3 DNA reads as TGTGCCAGAAGTGAAGCCTGGGAGACCCAGTACTTA.

With regard to this clonotype: One junction end does not reproduce the germline sequence, and a read error may be involved. The V gene is TRBV29-1, the J gene TRBJ1-2; D remains ambiguous. This CDR3 spans 13 amino acids. CDR1 SQVTM and CDR2 ANQGSEA come from the germline V gene. CDR3 loop: CSVGGALNCGYAF. For the CDR3, the DNA is TGCAGCGTTGGAGGAGCCCTTAACTGTGGCTACGCCTTC.

This clonotype was seen just once. A read error may produce the germline difference seen at one junction end. The chain couples TRBV19 to TRBJ2-2; 9 bases map to TRBD2. The CDR3 loop spans 16 amino acids. Germline assignment: CDR1 LNHDA and CDR2 SQIVND (reference sequence). Here the CDR3 DNA reads TGTGCCAGTAGGAGGGCTAGCGGGGTGAACACCGGGGAGCTGCTTTTT. Amino acids: CASRRASGVNTGELLF.

In this sample, this clonotype turned up a few times. It may be a read error: a sequence one base away is much more abundant. The chain carries TRBV12-3 or TRBV12-4 and TRBJ1-6, with 8 bases fitting TRBD1. CDR3 length equals 14 residues. After removal of 8 bases from V and 7 bases from J, the junction contained 7 bases not matched to a gene. CDR3 nucleotides: TGTGCCAGCGCAAGAGGACAGGGAAATTCACCCCTCCACTTT. Its protein product is CASARGQGNSPLHF.

This clonotype was counted at least ten times. The chain joins TRBV10-3 to TRBJ2-5; 8 bases line up with TRBD1. CDR1 and CDR2 (germline): ENHRY, SYGVKD. V lost 4 bases to trimming and J lost 1 base; unmatched junction nucleotides: 2. There are 14 residues in the CDR3. The CDR3 sequence is CAISAGQVQETQYF. The CDR3 bases are TGTGCCATCAGTGCGGGACAGGTCCAAGAGACCCAGTACTTC.

The chain is built from TRBV15 and TRBJ2-1; weak D call: TRBD1 (6 bases). Germline CDR1 is LNHNV and CDR2 is YYDKDF (reference sequence). The CDR3 is 15 amino acids. Trimming removed 5 bases at V and 9 bases at J, with 20 bases between. Here the CDR3 reads CATSRTLTGPGEQFF. The DNA for the CDR3 is TGTGCCACCAGCCGAACACTAACAGGGCCGGGTGAGCAGTTCTTC.

On this clonotype itself: A read error is possible here, since a much larger clone lies one base away. The rearrangement links TRBV5-1 to TRBJ2-1, with 9 positions matching TRBD1. This CDR3 comprises 14 residues. Germline CDR1 is SGHRS and CDR2 is YFSETQ. V trimming: 0 bases; J trimming: 11 bases; junction bases outside the gene matches: 6. CDR3 sequence (DNA): TGCGCCAGCAGCTTGGGGGACAGGGTCAGTAAGCAGTTCTTC. The encoded protein is CASSLGDRVSKQFF.

On this clonotype: A read error may explain this, as a much larger clone is one base away. The chain recombines TRBV6-6 with TRBJ2-3, with D perhaps matching TRBD1 (6 bases). CDR3 length equals 16 residues. From germline, CDR1 is MNHNY and CDR2 SVGAGI (reference sequence). The CDR3 sequence: CDSSRAGTTITDTQYF. For the CDR3, the DNA is TGTGACAGCAGTCGTGCCGGGACAACTATCACAGATACGCAGTATTTT.

As to this clonotype: This may come from a read error, since a much larger clone is one base off. The chain carries TRBV6-4 and TRBJ2-1, with a weak D call TRBD1 (5 bases). The germline gives CDR1 MRHNA, CDR2 SNTAGT. This CDR3 contains 14 residues. The CDR3 DNA reads TGTACCAGCAGTGTAGACCAGGGCCGCAATGAGCAGTTCTTC. As protein: CTSSVDQGRNEQFF.

For this clonotype: An end of the junction does not agree with germline; a read error may underlie this. The V call is TRBV11-2, the J call TRBJ2-1, with TRBD2 matching over 8 bases. This CDR3 has 17 amino acids. Germline V gives CDR1 SGHAT, CDR2 FQNNGV. For the CDR3, the DNA is TGTGTCAGCAGCCCCTTCCCCCCCCCGACCGCGGGGGGTGAGCAGTTCTTC. As protein: CVSSPFPPPTAGGEQFF.

As to this clonotype: Just one base apart from a much larger clone, this may be a read error. The J gene is TRBJ1-5, the V gene TRBV6-1; D remains ambiguous. Looked up from germline, CDR1 is MNHNS and CDR2 is SASEGT. This CDR3 has 15 residues. V was cut by 4 bases and J by 1 base, with 11 bases left in between. In DNA form, the CDR3 reads TGTGCCAGCAGTGGCCCCCCGGAGAGCAATCAGCCCCAGCATTTT. Translated, it gives CASSGPPESNQPQHF.

Concerning this clonotype: Its ends do not fully match the called genes, so a read error is possible. This chain joins TRBV11-3 and TRBJ1-1, with D unresolved. Germline-derived CDR1 and CDR2 are SGHNT and YENEEA. The CDR3 length is 13 residues. The CDR3 loop reads CDSSLGRDTEAFF. The CDR3 nucleotides are TGTGACAGCAGTTTAGGAAGGGACACTGAAGCTTTCTTT.

Comment on this clonotype: Germline is not matched at one junction end, which may reflect a read error. V usage is TRBV2 and J usage is TRBJ1-4; D gene unclear. The CDR3 consists of 14 residues. Germline lookup yields CDR1 SNHLY and CDR2 FYNNEI. The CDR3 nucleotides read TGTGCCAGCAGCGAGACGGCAACTGATGAAAAACTGTTTTTT. Translated: CASSETATDEKLFF.